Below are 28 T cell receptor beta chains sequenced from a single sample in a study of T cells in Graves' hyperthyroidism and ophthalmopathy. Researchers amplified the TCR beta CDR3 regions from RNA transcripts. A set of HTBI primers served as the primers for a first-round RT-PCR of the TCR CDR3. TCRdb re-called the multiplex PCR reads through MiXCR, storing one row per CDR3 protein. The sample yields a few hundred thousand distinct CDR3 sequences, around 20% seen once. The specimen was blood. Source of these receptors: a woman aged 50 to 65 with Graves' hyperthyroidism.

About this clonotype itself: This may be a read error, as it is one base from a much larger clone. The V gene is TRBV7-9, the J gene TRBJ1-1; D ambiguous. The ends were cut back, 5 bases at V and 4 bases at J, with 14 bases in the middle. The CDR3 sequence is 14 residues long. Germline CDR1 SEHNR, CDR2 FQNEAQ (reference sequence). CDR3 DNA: TGTGCCAGCAGCCTCCGGGAACATGGCACTGAAGCTTTCTTT. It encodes CASSLREHGTEAFF.

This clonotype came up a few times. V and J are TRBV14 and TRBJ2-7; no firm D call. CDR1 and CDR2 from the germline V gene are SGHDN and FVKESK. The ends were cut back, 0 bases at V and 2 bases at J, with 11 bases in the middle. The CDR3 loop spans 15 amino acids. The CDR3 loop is CASSQDPVSPYEQYF. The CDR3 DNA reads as TGTGCCAGCAGCCAAGATCCAGTGTCGCCCTACGAGCAGTACTTC. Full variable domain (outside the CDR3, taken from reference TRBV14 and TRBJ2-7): EAGVTQFPSHSVIEKGQTVTLRCDPISGHDNLYWYRRVMGKEIKFLLHFVKESKQDESGMPNNRFLAERTGGTYSTLKVQPAELEDSGVYFCASSQDPVSPYEQYFGPGTRLTVT.

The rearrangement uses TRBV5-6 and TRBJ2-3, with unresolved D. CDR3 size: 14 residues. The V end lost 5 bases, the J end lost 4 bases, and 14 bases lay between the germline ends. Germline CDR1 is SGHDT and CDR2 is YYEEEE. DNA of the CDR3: TGTGCCAGCAGTCCCGCCCGGATTTCAGATACGCAGTATTTT. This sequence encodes CASSPARISDTQYF.

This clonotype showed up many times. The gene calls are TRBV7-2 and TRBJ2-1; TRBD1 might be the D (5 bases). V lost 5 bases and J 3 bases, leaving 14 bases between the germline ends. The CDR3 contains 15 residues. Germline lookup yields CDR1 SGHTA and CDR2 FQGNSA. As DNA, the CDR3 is TGTGCCAGCAGCAAAGGGGTTACCTACTACAATGAGCAGTTCTTC. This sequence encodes CASSKGVTYYNEQFF.

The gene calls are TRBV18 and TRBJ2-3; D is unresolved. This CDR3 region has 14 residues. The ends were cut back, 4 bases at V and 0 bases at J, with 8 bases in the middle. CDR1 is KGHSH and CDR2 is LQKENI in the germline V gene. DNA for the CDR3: TGTGCCAGCTCACGAACAGAGAGCACAGATACGCAGTATTTT. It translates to CASSRTESTDTQYF.

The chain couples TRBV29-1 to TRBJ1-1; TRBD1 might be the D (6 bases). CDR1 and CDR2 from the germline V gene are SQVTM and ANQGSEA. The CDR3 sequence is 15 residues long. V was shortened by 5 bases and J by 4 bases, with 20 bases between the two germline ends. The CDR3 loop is CSVLTGRGGSTEAFF. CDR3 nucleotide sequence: TGCAGCGTTCTGACCGGTAGGGGGGGGAGCACTGAAGCTTTCTTT.

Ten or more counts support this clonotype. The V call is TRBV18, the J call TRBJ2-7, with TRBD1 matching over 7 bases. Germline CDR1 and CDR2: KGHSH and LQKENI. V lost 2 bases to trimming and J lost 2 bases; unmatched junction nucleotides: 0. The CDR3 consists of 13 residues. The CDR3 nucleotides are TGTGCCAGCTCACCAGGGACAGCCTACGAGCAGTACTTC. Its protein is CASSPGTAYEQYF.

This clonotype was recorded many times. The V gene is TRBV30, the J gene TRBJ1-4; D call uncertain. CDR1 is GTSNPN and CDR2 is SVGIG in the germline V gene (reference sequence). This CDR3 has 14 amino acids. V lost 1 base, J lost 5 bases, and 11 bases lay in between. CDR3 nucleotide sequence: TGTGCCTGGAGTGCTGGAGGCCTCAATGAAAAACTGTTTTTT. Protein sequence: CAWSAGGLNEKLFF.

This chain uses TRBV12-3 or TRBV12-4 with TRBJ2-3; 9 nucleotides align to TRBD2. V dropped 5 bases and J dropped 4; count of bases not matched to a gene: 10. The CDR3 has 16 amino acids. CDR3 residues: CASSQIAGAGADTQYF. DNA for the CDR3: TGTGCCAGCAGTCAGATAGCGGGAGCAGGAGCAGATACGCAGTATTTT.

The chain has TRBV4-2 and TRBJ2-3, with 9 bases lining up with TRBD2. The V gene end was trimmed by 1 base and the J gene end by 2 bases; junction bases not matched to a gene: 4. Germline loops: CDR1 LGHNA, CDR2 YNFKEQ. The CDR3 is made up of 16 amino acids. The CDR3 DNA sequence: TGTGCCAGCAGCCAAGTGGCGGGAGGGCCCACAGATACGCAGTATTTT. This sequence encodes CASSQVAGGPTDTQYF.

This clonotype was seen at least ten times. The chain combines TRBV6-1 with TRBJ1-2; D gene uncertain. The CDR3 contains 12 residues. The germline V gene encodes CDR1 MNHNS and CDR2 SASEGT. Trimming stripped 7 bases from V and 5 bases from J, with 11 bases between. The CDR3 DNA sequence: TGTGCCAGCACCGAGATGGGGTATGGCTACACCTTC. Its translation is CASTEMGYGYTF.

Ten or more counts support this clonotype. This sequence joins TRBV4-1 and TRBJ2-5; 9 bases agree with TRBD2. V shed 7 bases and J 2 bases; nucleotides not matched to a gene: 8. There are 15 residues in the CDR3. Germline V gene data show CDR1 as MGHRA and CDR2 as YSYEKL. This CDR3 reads CASTRKAGGQETQYF. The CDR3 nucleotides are TGCGCCAGCACCAGAAAAGCGGGGGGACAAGAGACCCAGTACTTC.

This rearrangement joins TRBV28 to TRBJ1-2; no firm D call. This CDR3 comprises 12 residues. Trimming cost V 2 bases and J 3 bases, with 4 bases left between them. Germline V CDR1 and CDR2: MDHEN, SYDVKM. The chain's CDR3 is CASSLQHYGYTF. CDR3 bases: TGTGCCAGCAGTTTACAACACTATGGCTACACCTTC.

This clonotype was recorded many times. CDR3 sequence reads: CASSEFPGMIGELFF. The DNA of the CDR3 is TGCGCCAGCAGTGAGTTCCCAGGGATGATCGGGGAGCTGTTTTTT. This chain joins TRBV10-1 and TRBJ2-2; TRBD1 might be the D (5 bases). CDR1 and CDR2 (germline): WNHNN, SYGVQD (reference sequence). This CDR3 has 15 residues. Trimming removed 1 base at V and 7 bases at J, with 13 bases between.

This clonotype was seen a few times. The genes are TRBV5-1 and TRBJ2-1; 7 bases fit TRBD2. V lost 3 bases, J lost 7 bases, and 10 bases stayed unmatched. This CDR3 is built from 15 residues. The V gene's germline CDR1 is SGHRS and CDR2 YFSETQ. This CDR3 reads CASSYGLVGPNEQFF. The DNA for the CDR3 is TGCGCCAGCAGCTACGGACTAGTGGGACCTAATGAGCAGTTCTTC.

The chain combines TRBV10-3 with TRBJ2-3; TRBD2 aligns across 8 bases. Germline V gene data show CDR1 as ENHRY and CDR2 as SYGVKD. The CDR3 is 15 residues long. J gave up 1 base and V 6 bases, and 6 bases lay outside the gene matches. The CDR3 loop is CAISRGRGGTDTQYF. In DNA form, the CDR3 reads TGTGCCATCAGCAGAGGGCGGGGGGGCACAGATACGCAGTATTTT.

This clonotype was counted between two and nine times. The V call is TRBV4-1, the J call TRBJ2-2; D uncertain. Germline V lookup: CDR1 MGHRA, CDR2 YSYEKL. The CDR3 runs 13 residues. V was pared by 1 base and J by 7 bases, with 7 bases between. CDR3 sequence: CASSQGGGGELFF. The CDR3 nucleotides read TGCGCCAGCAGCCAAGGAGGCGGCGGGGAGCTGTTTTTT.

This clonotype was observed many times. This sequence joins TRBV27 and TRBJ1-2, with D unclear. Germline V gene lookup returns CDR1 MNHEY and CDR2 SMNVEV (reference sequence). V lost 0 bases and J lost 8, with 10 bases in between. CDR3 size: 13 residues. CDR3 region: CASSLSWDFGYTF. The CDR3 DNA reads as TGTGCCAGCAGTTTATCGTGGGATTTCGGCTACACCTTC.

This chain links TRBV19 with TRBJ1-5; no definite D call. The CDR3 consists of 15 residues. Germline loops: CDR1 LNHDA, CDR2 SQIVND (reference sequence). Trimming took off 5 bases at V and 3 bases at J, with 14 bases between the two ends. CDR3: CASSPPGRYNQPQHF. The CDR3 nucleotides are TGTGCCAGTAGTCCACCCGGACGGTACAATCAGCCCCAGCATTTT.

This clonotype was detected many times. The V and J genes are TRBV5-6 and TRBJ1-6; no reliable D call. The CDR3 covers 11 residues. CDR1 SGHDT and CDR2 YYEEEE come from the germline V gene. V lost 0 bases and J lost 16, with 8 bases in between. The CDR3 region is CASSLGQNLHF. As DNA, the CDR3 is TGTGCCAGCAGCTTGGGCCAGAATCTCCACTTT. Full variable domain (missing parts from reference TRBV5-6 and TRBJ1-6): DAGVTQSPTHLIKTRGQQVTLRCSPKSGHDTVSWYQQALGQGPQFIFQYYEEEERQRGNFPDRFSGHQFPNYSSELNVNALLLGDSALYLCASSLGQNLHFGNGTRLTVT.

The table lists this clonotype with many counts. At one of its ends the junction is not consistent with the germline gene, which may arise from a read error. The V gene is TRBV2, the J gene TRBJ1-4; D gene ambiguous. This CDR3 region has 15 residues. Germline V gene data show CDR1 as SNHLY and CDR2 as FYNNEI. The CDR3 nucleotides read TGTGCCAGCAGCGAAGCAGGCGTTAAGGGTGAAAAACTGTTTTTT. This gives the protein CASSEAGVKGEKLFF.

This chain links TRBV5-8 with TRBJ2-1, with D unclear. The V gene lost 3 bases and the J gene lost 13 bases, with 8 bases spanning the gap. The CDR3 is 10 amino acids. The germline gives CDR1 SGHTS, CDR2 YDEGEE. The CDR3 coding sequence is TGTGCCAGCAGCTCACTGGAACAGTTCTTC. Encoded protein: CASSSLEQFF.

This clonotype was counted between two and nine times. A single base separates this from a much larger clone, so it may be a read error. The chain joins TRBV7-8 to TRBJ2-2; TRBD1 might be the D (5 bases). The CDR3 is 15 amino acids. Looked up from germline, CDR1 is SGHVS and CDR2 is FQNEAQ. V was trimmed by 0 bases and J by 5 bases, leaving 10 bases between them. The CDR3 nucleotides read TGTGCCAGCAGCTTAGCATTACAGGATACCGGGGAGCTGTTTTTT. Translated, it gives CASSLALQDTGELFF.

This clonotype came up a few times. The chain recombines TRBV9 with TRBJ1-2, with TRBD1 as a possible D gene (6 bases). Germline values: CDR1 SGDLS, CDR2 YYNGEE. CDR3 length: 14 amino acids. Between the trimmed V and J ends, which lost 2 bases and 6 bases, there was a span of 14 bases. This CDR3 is CASSVEGQGHGYTF. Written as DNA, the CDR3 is TGTGCCAGCAGCGTGGAGGGGCAGGGGCATGGCTACACCTTC.

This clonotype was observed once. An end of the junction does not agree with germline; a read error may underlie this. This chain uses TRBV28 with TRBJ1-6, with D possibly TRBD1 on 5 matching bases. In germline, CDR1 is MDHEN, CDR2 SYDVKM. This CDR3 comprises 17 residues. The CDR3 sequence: CASTSPRQNNYNSPIHF. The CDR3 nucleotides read TGTGCCAGCACCTCACCCAGACAGAACAATTATAATTCACCCATCCACTTT. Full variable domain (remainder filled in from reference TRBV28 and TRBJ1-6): DVKVTQSSRYLVKRTGEKVFLECVQDMDHENMFWYRQDPGLGLRLIYFSYDVKMKEKGDIPEGYSVSREKKERFSLILESASTNQTSMYLCASTSPRQNNYNSPIHFGNGTRLTVT.

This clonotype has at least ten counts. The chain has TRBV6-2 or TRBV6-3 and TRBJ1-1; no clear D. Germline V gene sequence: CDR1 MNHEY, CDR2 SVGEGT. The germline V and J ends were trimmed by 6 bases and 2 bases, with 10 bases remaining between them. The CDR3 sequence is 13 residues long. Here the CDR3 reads CASRHDINTEAFF. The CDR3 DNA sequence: TGTGCCAGCAGACACGACATCAACACTGAAGCTTTCTTT.

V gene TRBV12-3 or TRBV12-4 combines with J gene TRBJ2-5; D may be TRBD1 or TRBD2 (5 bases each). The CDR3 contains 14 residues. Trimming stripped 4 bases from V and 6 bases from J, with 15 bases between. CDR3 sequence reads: CASSSGTEIKTQYF. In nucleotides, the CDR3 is TGTGCCAGCAGTTCCGGGACGGAAATTAAGACCCAGTACTTC.

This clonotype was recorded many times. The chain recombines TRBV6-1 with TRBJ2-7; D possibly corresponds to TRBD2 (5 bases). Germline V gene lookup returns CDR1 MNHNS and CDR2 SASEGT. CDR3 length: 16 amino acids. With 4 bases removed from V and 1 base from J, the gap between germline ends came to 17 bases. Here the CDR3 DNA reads TGTGCCAGCAGTGTCGGAGGAGGCCGGAGGTCCTACGAGCAGTACTTC. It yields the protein CASSVGGGRRSYEQYF.